What follows is one T cell receptor (beta chain) and its context. No antigen is known for it. The CDR3 extends over 17 amino acids. Trimming at V came to 6 bases and at J to 6 bases, leaving 12 bases not matched to a gene. Germline V gene data show CDR1 as MNHEY and CDR2 as SMNVEV (reference sequence). The sample comes from a study of blood T cells in healthy people across ages. Next came a second PCR, run for roughly 6 to 11 cycles, which used a sample-barcoded 5' primer along with a J-beta primer mix. Each TCR beta cDNA got a 12-nucleotide random molecular identifier. TCRdb re-derived calls from the 5' RACE reads in MiXCR, one entry per CDR3 protein. The sample lists more than 750,000 distinct CDR3 sequences, almost 30% seen once, with more than 8.5% in the top ten. Broader study findings: Versus aged donors, long-lived donors had higher diversity and more naive CD4+ cells.

The same sample was also used in a study of T cells of mothers and their children. That work states: Slightly higher, non-significant overlap characterized related mother-child pairs relative to unrelated pairs.

The material sequenced was blood. This clonotype was obtained from a woman aged 40 to 55 in good health. The chain recombines TRBV27 with TRBJ1-6; TRBD1 agrees at 9 bases. The CDR3 region is CASRSPARDRANSPLHF. CDR3 coding DNA: TGTGCCAGCAGAAGCCCGGCCCGGGACAGGGCTAATTCACCCCTCCACTTT.